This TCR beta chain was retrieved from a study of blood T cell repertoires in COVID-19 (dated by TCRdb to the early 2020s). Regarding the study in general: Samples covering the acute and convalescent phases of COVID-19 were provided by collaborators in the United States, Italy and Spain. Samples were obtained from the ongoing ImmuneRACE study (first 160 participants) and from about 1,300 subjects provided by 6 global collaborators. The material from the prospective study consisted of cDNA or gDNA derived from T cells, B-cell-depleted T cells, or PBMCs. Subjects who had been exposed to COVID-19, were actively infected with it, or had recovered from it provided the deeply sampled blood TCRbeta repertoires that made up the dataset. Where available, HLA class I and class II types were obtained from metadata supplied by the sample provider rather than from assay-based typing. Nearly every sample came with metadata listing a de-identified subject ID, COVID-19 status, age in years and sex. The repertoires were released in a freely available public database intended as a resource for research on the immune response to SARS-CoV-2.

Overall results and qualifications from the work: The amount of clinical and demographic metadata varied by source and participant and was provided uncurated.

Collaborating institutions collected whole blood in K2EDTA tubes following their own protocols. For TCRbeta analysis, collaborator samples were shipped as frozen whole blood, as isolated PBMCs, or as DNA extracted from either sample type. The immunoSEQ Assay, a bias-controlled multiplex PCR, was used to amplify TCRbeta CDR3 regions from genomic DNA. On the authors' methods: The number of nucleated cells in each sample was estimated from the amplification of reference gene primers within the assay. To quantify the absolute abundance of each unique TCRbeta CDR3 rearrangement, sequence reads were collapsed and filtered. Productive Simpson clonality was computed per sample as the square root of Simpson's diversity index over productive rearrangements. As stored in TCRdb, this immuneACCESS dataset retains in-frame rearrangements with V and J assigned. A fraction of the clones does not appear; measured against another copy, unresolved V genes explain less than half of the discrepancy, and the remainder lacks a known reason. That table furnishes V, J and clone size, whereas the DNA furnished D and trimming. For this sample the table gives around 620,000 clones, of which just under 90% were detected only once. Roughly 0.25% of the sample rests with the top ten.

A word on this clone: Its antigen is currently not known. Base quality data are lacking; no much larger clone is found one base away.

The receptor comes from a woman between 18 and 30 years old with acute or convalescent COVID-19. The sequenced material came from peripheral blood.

The CDR3 is CASRPGGYWRNTEAFF. The DNA sequence reads TGTGCCAGCAGGCCAGGAGGTTACTGGAGGAACACTGAAGCTTTCTTT. The sequence links TRBV5-6 to TRBJ1-1; too little of a D gene remains to name it. Via the germline V gene, CDR1 is SGHDT and CDR2 YYEEEE. Cut back by 5 bases and 1 base, the V and J ends lie 18 bases apart. Taken from cysteine to phenylalanine, the CDR3 has 16 residues. Only CDR3 DNA is held: 48 bases, read in frame from base 1.